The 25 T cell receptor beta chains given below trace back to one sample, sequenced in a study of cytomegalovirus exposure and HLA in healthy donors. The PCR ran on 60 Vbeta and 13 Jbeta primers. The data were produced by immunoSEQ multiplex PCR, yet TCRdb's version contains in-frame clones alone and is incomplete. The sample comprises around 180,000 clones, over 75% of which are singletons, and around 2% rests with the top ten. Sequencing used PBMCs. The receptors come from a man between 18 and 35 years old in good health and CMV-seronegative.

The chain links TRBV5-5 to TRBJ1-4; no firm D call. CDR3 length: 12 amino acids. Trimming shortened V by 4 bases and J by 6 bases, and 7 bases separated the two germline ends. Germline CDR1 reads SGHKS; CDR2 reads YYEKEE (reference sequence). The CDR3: CASSVRDEKLFF. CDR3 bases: TGTGCCAGCAGCGTCCGTGATGAAAAACTGTTTTTT.

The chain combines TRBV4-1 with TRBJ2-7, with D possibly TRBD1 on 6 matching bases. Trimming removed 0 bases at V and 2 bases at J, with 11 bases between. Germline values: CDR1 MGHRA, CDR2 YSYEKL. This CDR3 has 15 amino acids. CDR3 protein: CASSQEIQGPYEQYF. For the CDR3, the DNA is TGCGCCAGCAGCCAAGAGATTCAGGGGCCCTACGAGCAGTACTTC.

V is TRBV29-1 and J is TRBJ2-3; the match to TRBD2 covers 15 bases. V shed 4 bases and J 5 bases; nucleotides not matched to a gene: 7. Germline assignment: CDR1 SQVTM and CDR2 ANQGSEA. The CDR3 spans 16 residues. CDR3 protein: CSVVRTSGRGGDTQYF. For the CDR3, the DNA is TGCAGCGTTGTTCGGACTAGCGGGAGGGGAGGAGATACGCAGTATTTT.

CDR3 nucleotides: TGTGCCAGCAGCCGCCTGGGGAGGGACACTGAAGCTTTCTTT. Translated, it gives CASSRLGRDTEAFF. The rearrangement joins TRBV5-6 to TRBJ1-1; D ambiguous. The CDR3 sequence is 14 residues long. In germline, CDR1 is SGHDT, CDR2 YYEEEE. The ends were cut back, 4 bases at V and 3 bases at J, with 13 bases in the middle.

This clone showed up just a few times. This chain's CDR3 is CASSRDREETQYF. CDR3 bases: TGTGCCAGCAGCCGGGACAGGGAAGAGACCCAGTACTTC. The genes are TRBV11-2 and TRBJ2-5; 9 bases align to TRBD1. The CDR3 has 13 amino acids. V lost 5 bases to trimming and J lost 3 bases; unmatched junction nucleotides: 1. CDR1 is SGHAT and CDR2 is FQNNGV in the germline V gene.

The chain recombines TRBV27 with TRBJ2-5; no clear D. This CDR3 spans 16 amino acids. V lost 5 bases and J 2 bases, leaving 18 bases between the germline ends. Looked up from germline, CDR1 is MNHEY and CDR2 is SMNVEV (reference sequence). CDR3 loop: CASSPTTSFRQETQYF. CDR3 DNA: TGTGCCAGCAGTCCGACAACCTCTTTTCGACAAGAGACCCAGTACTTC.

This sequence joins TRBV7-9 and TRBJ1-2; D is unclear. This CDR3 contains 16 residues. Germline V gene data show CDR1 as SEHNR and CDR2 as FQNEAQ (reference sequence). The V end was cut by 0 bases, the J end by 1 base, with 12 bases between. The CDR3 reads CASSLAAGWGNYGYTF. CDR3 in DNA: TGTGCCAGCAGCTTAGCGGCGGGATGGGGTAACTATGGCTACACCTTC.

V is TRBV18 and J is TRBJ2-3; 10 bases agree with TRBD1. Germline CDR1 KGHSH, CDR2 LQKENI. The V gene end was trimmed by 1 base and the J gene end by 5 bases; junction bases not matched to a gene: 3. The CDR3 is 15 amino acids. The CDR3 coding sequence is TGTGCCAGCTCACCACGGACAGGGGGTTTAGATACGCAGTATTTT. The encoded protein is CASSPRTGGLDTQYF.

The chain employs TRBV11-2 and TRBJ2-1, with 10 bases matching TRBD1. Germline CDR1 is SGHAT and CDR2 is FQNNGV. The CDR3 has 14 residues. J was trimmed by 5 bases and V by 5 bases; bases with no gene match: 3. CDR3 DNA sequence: TGTGCCAGCAGCACAGGGACAGGGGACAATGAGCAGTTCTTC. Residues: CASSTGTGDNEQFF.

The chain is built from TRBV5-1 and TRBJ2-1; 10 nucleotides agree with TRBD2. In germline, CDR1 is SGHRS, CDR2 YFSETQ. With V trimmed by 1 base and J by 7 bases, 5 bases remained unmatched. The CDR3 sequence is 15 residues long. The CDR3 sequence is CASSLFLAGVNEQFF. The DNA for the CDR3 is TGCGCCAGCAGCTTGTTCCTAGCGGGAGTAAATGAGCAGTTCTTC.

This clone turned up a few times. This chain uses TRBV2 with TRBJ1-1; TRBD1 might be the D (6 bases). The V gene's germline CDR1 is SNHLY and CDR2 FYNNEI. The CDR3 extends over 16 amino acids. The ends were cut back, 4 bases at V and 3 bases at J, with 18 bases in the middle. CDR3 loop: CASSALHRDEDTEAFF. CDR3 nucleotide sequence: TGTGCCAGCAGTGCGCTCCACAGGGACGAGGACACTGAAGCTTTCTTT.

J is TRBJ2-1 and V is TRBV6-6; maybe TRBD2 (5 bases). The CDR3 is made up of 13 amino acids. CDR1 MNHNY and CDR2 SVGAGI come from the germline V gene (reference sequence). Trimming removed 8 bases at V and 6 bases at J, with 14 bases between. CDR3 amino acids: CASSRVRGNEQFF. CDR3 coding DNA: TGTGCCAGCTCTCGGGTACGGGGCAATGAGCAGTTCTTC.

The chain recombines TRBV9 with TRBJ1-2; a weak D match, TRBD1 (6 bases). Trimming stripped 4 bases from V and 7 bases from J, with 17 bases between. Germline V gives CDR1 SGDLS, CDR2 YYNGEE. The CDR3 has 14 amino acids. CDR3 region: CASSPRLAGVGYTF. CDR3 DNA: TGTGCCAGCAGCCCCCGGCTAGCAGGGGTTGGCTACACCTTC.

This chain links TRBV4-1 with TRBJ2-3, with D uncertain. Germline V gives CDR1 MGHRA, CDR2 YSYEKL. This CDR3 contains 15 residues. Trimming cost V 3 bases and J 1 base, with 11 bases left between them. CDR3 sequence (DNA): TGCGCCAGCAGCCATGAGGCCAGCCGCACAGATACGCAGTATTTT. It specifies CASSHEASRTDTQYF.

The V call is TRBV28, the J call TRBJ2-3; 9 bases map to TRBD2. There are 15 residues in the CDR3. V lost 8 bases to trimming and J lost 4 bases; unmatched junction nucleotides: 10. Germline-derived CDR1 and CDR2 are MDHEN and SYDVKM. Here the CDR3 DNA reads TGTGCCAGCCTCTATAGCGGGAGTAGCGCAGATACGCAGTATTTT. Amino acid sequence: CASLYSGSSADTQYF.

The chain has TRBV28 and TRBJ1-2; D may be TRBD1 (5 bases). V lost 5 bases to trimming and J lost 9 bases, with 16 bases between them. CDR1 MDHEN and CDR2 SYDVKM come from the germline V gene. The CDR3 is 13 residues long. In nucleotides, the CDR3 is TGTGCCAGCAGTCCTCCGGGGGAACGCAGCTACACCTTC. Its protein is CASSPPGERSYTF.

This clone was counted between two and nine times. Here the CDR3 DNA reads TGTGCCAGCAGCTTGTTACCGGGGGACTCTGAAAAACTGTTTTTT. Translating gives CASSLLPGDSEKLFF. The rearrangement links TRBV5-4 to TRBJ1-4; the D gene is possibly TRBD1 (5 bases). V was cut by 1 base and J by 7 bases, with 14 bases left in between. The CDR3 is 15 amino acids. Germline V CDR1 and CDR2: SGHNT, YYREEE (reference sequence). The variable domain in full, completed from reference TRBV5-4 and TRBJ1-4, reads ETGVTQSPTHLIKTRGQQVTLRCSSQSGHNTVSWYQQALGQGPQFIFQYYREEENGRGNFPPRFSGLQFPNYSSELNVNALELDDSALYLCASSLLPGDSEKLFFGSGTQLSVL.

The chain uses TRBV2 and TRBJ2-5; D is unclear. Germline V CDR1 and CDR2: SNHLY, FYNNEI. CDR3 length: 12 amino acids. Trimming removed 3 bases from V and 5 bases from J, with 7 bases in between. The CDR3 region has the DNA TGTGCCAGCAGTGATTCATTCGAGACCCAGTACTTC. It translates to CASSDSFETQYF.

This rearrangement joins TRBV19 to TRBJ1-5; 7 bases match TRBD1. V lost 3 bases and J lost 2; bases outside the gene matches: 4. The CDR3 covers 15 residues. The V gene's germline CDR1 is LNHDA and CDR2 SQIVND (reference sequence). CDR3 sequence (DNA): TGTGCCAGTAGTATGTACAGGGGTGGCAATCAGCCCCAGCATTTT. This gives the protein CASSMYRGGNQPQHF.

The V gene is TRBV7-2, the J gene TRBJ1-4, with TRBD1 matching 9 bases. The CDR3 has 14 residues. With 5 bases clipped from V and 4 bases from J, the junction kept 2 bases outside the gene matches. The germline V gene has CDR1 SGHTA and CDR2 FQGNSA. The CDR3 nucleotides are TGTGCCAGCAGCGAGGGACAGGGTAATGAAAAACTGTTTTTT. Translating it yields CASSEGQGNEKLFF.

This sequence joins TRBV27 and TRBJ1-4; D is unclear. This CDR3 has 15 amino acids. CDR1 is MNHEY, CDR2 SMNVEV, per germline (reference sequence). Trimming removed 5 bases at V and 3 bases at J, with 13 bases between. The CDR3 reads CASSPPGLSNEKLFF. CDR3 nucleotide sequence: TGTGCCAGCAGTCCGCCGGGATTGTCTAATGAAAAACTGTTTTTT.

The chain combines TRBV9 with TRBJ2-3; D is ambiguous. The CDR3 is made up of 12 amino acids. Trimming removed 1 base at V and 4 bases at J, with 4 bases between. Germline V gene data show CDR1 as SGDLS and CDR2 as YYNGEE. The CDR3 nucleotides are TGTGCCAGCAGCGTAAACTCAGATACGCAGTATTTT. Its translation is CASSVNSDTQYF.

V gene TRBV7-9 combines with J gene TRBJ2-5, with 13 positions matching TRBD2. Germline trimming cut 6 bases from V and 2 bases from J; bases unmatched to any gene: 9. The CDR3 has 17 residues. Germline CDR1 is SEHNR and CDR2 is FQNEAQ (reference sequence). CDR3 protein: CASRLGLAGAAQETQYF. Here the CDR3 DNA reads TGTGCCAGCAGACTAGGACTAGCGGGGGCCGCTCAAGAGACCCAGTACTTC.

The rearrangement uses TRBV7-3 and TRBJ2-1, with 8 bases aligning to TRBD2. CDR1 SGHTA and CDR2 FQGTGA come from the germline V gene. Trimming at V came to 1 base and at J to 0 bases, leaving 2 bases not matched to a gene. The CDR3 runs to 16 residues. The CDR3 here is CASSLIGTSSYNEQFF. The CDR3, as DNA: TGTGCCAGCAGCTTAATTGGGACTAGCTCCTACAATGAGCAGTTCTTC.

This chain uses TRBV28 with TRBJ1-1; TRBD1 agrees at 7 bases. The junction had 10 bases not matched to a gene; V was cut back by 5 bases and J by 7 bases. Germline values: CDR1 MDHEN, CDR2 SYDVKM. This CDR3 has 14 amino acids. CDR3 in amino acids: CASSRPDRVGEAFF. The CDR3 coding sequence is TGTGCCAGCAGTCGTCCCGACAGGGTAGGTGAAGCTTTCTTT.